A selection of T cell receptor beta chains follows, all from one sample in a study of T-cell reconstitution after alpha-beta-depleted transplantation in children. Via MiXCR, TCRdb re-called the PCR reads, giving one row per CDR3 protein. The sample holds a few hundred thousand distinct CDR3 sequences, 9.7% seen once. Source: PBMCs from the stem cell graft donor, taken from the stem cell graft. The receptor set was obtained from a human donor who donated a stem cell graft to a child with SCID. Each CDR3 is given with its conserved first and last residue. The D gene is left open where the match is weak. Expanded clones get a size class; other rows say once, few or many, or leave the size out.

CDR3 DNA | CDR3 protein | clone size | J gene | D gene | V gene
TGCGCCAGCAGCGACAGGGGGCGACTTACAGATACGCAGTATTTT | CASSDRGRLTDTQYF | many | TRBJ2-3 | TRBD1 | TRBV10-2
TGTGCCAGCAGCTCGGCTATCTATGGCTACACCTTC | CASSSAIYGYTF | many | TRBJ1-2 | NA | TRBV7-9
TGTGCCAGCACTCCGTCTTGGGGCAGTGGCTATGGCTACACCTTC | CASTPSWGSGYGYTF | many | TRBJ1-2 | NA | TRBV6-1
TGTGCCAGCAGTGACTCGGTAGCCGGCGGGGAGCTGTTTTTT | CASSDSVAGGELFF | many | TRBJ2-2 | NA | TRBV6-4
TGTGCCAGCAGTTTAACCGCATCGAACACCGGGGAGCTGTTTTTT | CASSLTASNTGELFF | NA | TRBJ2-2 | NA | TRBV12-3/TRBV12-4
TGCGCCAGCAGCCTCAGGGTTCGGGAGACCCAGTACTTC | CASSLRVRETQYF | many | TRBJ2-5 | NA | TRBV5-1
TGTGCCAGTAGTATAATCGGGGAGGAGCAGCCCCAGCATTTT | CASSIIGEEQPQHF | many | TRBJ1-5 | NA | TRBV19
TGCGCCAGCAGCTCGGGAGGACAGGGCACTTCTAACTATGGCTACACCTTC | CASSSGGQGTSNYGYTF | many | TRBJ1-2 | TRBD1 | TRBV5-1
TGCGCCAGCAGCCCTACAGGGGTGTGGAACAATGAGCAGTTCTTC | CASSPTGVWNNEQFF | many | TRBJ2-1 | TRBD1 | TRBV5-1
TGCGCCAGCAGCCCCGACGAACGTTCACCCCTCCACTTT | CASSPDERSPLHF | many | TRBJ1-6 | NA | TRBV5-1
TGCAGCGTGTCCCGGACGGTCCTCCCCTACACCTTC | CSVSRTVLPYTF | few | TRBJ1-2 | NA | TRBV20-1
TGCGCCAGCAGCTTCCCAGGGGCTATGTATGGCTACACCTTC | CASSFPGAMYGYTF | many | TRBJ1-2 | NA | TRBV5-1
TGCGCCAGCAGCCCTGACATTTCGGGCTCCTACAATGAGCAGTTCTTC | CASSPDISGSYNEQFF | few | TRBJ2-1 | NA | TRBV5-1
TGTGCCACCGCCCCGGGACAGGTAAAGGGCTACGAGCAGTACTTC | CATAPGQVKGYEQYF | many | TRBJ2-7 | TRBD1 | TRBV15
TGTGCCAGCAGCTCAAAGACAGGAAGTAATGAAAAACTGTTTTTT | CASSSKTGSNEKLFF | many | TRBJ1-4 | NA | TRBV7-2
TGCGCCAGCAGCGTCGGGAGCCCCTCTGGAAACACCATATATTTT | CASSVGSPSGNTIYF | many | TRBJ1-3 | NA | TRBV5-1
TGTGCCAGCTCACCGCAGGAAGAGACCCAGTACTTC | CASSPQEETQYF | many | TRBJ2-5 | NA | TRBV18
TGCGCCAGCAGCTACAGATCGACGGGGAACTCTGGAAACACCATATATTTT | CASSYRSTGNSGNTIYF | many | TRBJ1-3 | NA | TRBV5-1
TGTGCCAGCAGTGAAGCGCTTCGCGGTGACACAGATACGCAGTATTTT | CASSEALRGDTDTQYF | many | TRBJ2-3 | NA | TRBV2
TGCAGTGCTAGAACCACAGATACGCAGTATTTT | CSARTTDTQYF | many | TRBJ2-3 | NA | TRBV20-1
TGTGCCAGCAGCGTAGACGGCAGGAACAATTCACCCCTCCACTTT | CASSVDGRNNSPLHF | many | TRBJ1-6 | NA | TRBV9
TGTGCCAGCAGCTTAAACGGCGTGAACACTGAAGCTTTCTTT | CASSLNGVNTEAFF | many | TRBJ1-1 | NA | TRBV7-3
TGTGCCAGCAGCCCGGGTCGTCGAGAGACCCAGTACTTC | CASSPGRRETQYF | few | TRBJ2-5 | NA | TRBV7-3
TGCGCCAGCAGCCTTCGACAGGGGGCGGACACCGGGGAGCTGTTTTTT | CASSLRQGADTGELFF | many | TRBJ2-2 | TRBD1 | TRBV5-1
TGCGCCAGCAACACTTACGGACTAGCGGGGGGCTACGAGCAGTACTTC | CASNTYGLAGGYEQYF | many | TRBJ2-7 | TRBD2 | TRBV5-1
TGTGCCAGCAGTTTTAGGGACGAGCAGTACTTC | CASSFRDEQYF | many | TRBJ2-7 | NA | TRBV12-3/TRBV12-4
TGTGCCAGCAGCTTACTGACCAGACTCTCCTACAATGAGCAGTTCTTC | CASSLLTRLSYNEQFF | many | TRBJ2-1 | NA | TRBV7-8
TGCGCCAGCAGCTTGGCGGCGGTTGAGGGCTACACCTTC | CASSLAAVEGYTF | many | TRBJ1-2 | NA | TRBV5-1
TGTGCCAAGGGGGGGGGCCCTCAGGGGAACACTGAAGCTTTCTTT | CAKGGGPQGNTEAFF | many | TRBJ1-1 | NA | TRBV27
TGTGCCAGCAGCTTAGCTAAGAACCTGGACAGAGTCACTGAAGCTTTCTTT | CASSLAKNLDRVTEAFF | many | TRBJ1-1 | NA | TRBV7-9